A selection of T cell receptor beta chains follows, all from one sample in a study of cytomegalovirus exposure and HLA in healthy donors. Profiling relied on immunoSEQ multiplex PCR, and the TCRdb table lists in-frame clones only, not all of them. Altogether 150,000 to 200,000 clones are present, around 84% being singletons, with the ten largest covering approximately 2%. The material sequenced was PBMCs. The receptors were sampled from a man between 18 and 29 years old in good health and CMV-seropositive. CDR3s include the opening cysteine and the closing phenylalanine or tryptophan. A D gene is named only where the DNA matches it firmly. Not all rows give a size; the values are once, few, many and, for expanded clones, a class.

clone size,D gene,V gene,J gene,CDR3 protein,CDR3 DNA
NA,NA,TRBV11-2,TRBJ1-6,CASNLRGVSFNSPLHF,TGTGCCAGCAACCTCCGGGGGGTCTCCTTCAATTCACCCCTCCACTTT
NA,NA,TRBV5-4,TRBJ2-1,CASSPRSDNEQFF,TGTGCCAGCAGCCCCCGGTCCGACAATGAGCAGTTCTTC
NA,NA,TRBV12-5,TRBJ1-1,CASGSRADTEAFF,TGTGCTAGTGGTAGCAGGGCGGACACTGAAGCTTTCTTT
NA,NA,TRBV7-9,TRBJ1-1,CASSIGGGRAEAFF,TGTGCCAGCAGCATAGGAGGGGGTAGGGCTGAAGCTTTCTTT
NA,NA,TRBV27,TRBJ2-7,CASSSQAGIEQYF,TGTGCCAGCAGTTCCCAAGCCGGTATCGAGCAGTACTTC
NA,NA,TRBV29-1,TRBJ1-3,CSVLIPQSSGNTIYF,TGCAGCGTCCTTATTCCACAGAGTTCAGGAAACACCATATATTTT
NA,TRBD1,TRBV4-1,TRBJ1-1,CASSHPRDRGLNTEAFF,TGCGCCAGCAGCCATCCCCGGGACAGGGGACTAAACACTGAAGCTTTCTTT
NA,TRBD2,TRBV19,TRBJ2-4,CASSLLRTSGGADVKNIQYF,TGTGCCAGTAGCCTCCTGAGGACTAGCGGGGGGGCCGACGTCAAAAACATTCAGTACTTC
NA,NA,TRBV11-2,TRBJ2-3,CASSLGRDFGDTQYF,TGTGCCAGCAGCTTAGGGCGGGATTTTGGGGATACGCAGTATTTT
NA,TRBD1,TRBV10-3,TRBJ1-2,CATTRGTERTNYGYTF,TGTGCCACGACCAGGGGGACCGAACGAACTAACTATGGCTACACCTTC
NA,TRBD2,TRBV4-2,TRBJ2-2,CASSQGPSGGAAGELFF,TGTGCCAGCAGCCAAGGTCCTAGCGGGGGGGCAGCCGGGGAGCTGTTTTTT
few,NA,TRBV4-2,TRBJ1-3,CASSAGRPSSGNTIYF,TGTGCCAGCAGCGCGGGACGGCCGAGCTCTGGAAACACCATATATTTT
NA,TRBD1,TRBV14,TRBJ1-1,CASSQDRTGEAFF,TGTGCCAGCAGCCAAGATAGGACAGGTGAAGCTTTCTTT
NA,TRBD2,TRBV7-2,TRBJ2-7,CASSASVAGGYEQYF,TGTGCCAGCAGCGCGAGCGTAGCGGGGGGATACGAGCAGTACTTC
NA,NA,TRBV2,TRBJ1-1,CASRASRDMNTEAFF,TGTGCCAGCAGGGCTAGCCGGGACATGAACACTGAAGCTTTCTTT
NA,TRBD1,TRBV18,TRBJ1-5,CASSPEGQGNQPQHF,TGTGCCAGCTCACCAGAGGGACAGGGCAATCAGCCCCAGCATTTT
NA,TRBD1,TRBV5-1,TRBJ1-3,CASSFSGQDSGNTIYF,TGCGCCAGCAGCTTCTCCGGACAGGACTCTGGAAACACCATATATTTT
NA,NA,TRBV5-6,TRBJ1-1,CASSLEVRGEAFF,TGTGCCAGCAGCTTGGAGGTTCGGGGGGAAGCTTTCTTT
NA,TRBD2,TRBV4-1,TRBJ2-7,CASSQDPSGAYEQYF,TGCGCCAGCAGCCAAGACCCTAGCGGGGCCTACGAGCAGTACTTC
NA,TRBD2,TRBV19,TRBJ2-2,CASSLTSGTGELFF,TGTGCCAGTAGTCTGACTAGCGGCACCGGGGAGCTGTTTTTT
NA,TRBD1,TRBV5-1,TRBJ2-7,CASSPGQDRSYEQYF,TGCGCCAGCAGCCCCGGACAGGACCGATCCTACGAGCAGTACTTC
NA,TRBD2,TRBV25-1,TRBJ2-1,CASSASGGYYNEQFF,TGTGCCAGCAGTGCTAGCGGGGGATACTACAATGAGCAGTTCTTC
NA,TRBD1,TRBV7-9,TRBJ1-6,CASSDRDRKSSYNSPLHF,TGTGCCAGCAGCGACAGGGACAGGAAGAGCTCCTATAATTCACCCCTCCACTTT
NA,NA,TRBV7-9,TRBJ1-6,CASSLEGAGSPLHF,TGTGCCAGCAGCTTAGAAGGGGCCGGTTCACCCCTCCACTTT